This T cell receptor (beta chain) was documented in a study of blood T cell repertoires in COVID-19. The recovered donors of Cohort 3 showed two negative PCRs, clearance, or symptom resolution. CDR1 and CDR2 (germline): MNHEY, SVGAGI. The CDR3 runs 15 residues. The J segment lost 1 base and the V segment lost 4 bases, leaving 7 bases of the junction unmatched. Using immunoSEQ multiplex PCR, the repertoire was profiled, and TCRdb retains in-frame clones only, with some absent. Here the sample spans a few hundred thousand clones, 75% to 90% being singletons. This receptor was identified in a woman aged 45-60 years who had recovered from COVID-19. Source material: PBMCs or T cells enriched from blood (not recorded which). The chain couples TRBV6-5 to TRBJ2-7; 7 bases line up with TRBD1. This CDR3 reads CASSFLQGSSYEQYF. As DNA, the CDR3 is TGTGCCAGCAGTTTCTTACAGGGGTCTTCCTACGAGCAGTACTTC.